The clone carrying this T cell receptor beta chain came up a few times. This entry is derived from a study of prognosis after radiotherapy for stage I lung cancer. CDR3 length: 12 residues. With 6 bases clipped from V and 4 bases from J, the junction kept 4 bases outside the gene matches. Germline V gives CDR1 DFQATT, CDR2 SNEGSKA (reference sequence). Genomic DNA yielded TCR beta CDR3, amplified by two-round multiplex PCR. First-round PCR used primers specific to each TRBV and TRBJ gene. MiXCR was run by TCRdb on the multiplex PCR reads, yielding one entry per CDR3 protein. This table has 17,000 or so distinct CDR3 sequences, around 29% appearing once.

The chain combines TRBV20-1 with TRBJ1-1; TRBD1 aligns across 8 bases. The material sequenced was PBMCs, taken before or after stereotactic body radiation therapy (not recorded which). The source of this sequence is a donor older than 45 with non-small cell lung cancer. CDR3 sequence: CSAPDRATEAFF. The CDR3, as DNA: TGCAGTGCCCCGGACAGGGCCACTGAAGCTTTCTTT.